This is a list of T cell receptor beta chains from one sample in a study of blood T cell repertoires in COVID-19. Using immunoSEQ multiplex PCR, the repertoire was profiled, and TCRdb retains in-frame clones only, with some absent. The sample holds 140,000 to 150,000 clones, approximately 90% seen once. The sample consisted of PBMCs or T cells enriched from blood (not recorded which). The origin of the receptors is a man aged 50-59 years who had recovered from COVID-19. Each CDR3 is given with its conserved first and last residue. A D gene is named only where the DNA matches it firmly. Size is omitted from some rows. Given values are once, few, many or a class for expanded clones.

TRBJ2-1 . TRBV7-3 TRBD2 TGTGCCAGCAGCAAGGGACTAGCGGGAATGAATGAGCAGTTCTTC CASSKGLAGMNEQFF
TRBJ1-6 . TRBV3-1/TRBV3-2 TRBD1 TGTGCCAGCAGCCAACCGGGACAGGGTTCACCCCTCCACTTT CASSQPGQGSPLHF
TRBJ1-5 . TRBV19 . TGTGCCAGTAGTATTTGGAGGGATAGCAATCAGCCCCAGCATTTT CASSIWRDSNQPQHF
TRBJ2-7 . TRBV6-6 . TGTGCCAGCAACCAGGGCTGGGAGCAGTACTTC CASNQGWEQYF
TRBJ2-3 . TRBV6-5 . TGTGCCAGCAGTTACGTAGGACTAAGCACAGATACGCAGTATTTT CASSYVGLSTDTQYF
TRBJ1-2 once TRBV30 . TGTGCCTGGAGGGAAACAGGGACGGATGGCTACACCTTC CAWRETGTDGYTF
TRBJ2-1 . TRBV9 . TGTGCCAGCAGCGTAGGCGGAGCCTCCTACAATGAGCAGTTCTTC CASSVGGASYNEQFF
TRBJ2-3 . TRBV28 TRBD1 TGTGCCAGCAGTGGGATACGCGGACAGGGGGAAGGTAGGGATACGCAGTATTTT CASSGIRGQGEGRDTQYF
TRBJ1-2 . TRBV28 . TGTGCCAGCAGCTTACAGGGCAACTATGGCTACACCTTC CASSLQGNYGYTF
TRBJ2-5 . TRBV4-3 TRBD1 TGCGCCAGCAGCCAAAATCCGGGACAGGGAGGGGAGACCCAGTACTTC CASSQNPGQGGETQYF
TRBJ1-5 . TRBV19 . TGTGCCAGTAGTGCAACCGGGATCTTGGGCTATCAGCCCCAGCATTTT CASSATGILGYQPQHF
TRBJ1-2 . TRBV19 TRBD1 TGTGCCAGTAGCAGACAGGGGGGGAACTATGGCTACACCTTC CASSRQGGNYGYTF
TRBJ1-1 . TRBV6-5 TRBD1 TGTGCCAGCAGCCTAAGGCGGACAGGGCGGGCTGAAGCTTTCTTT CASSLRRTGRAEAFF
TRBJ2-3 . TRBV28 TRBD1 TGTGCCAGCAGTGTCACGACAGGGCTCCGCACAGATACGCAGTATTTT CASSVTTGLRTDTQYF
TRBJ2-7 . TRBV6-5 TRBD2 TGTGCCAGCAGTTACGCCAGCGGGAGGGCCGAGCAGTACTTC CASSYASGRAEQYF